This T cell receptor beta chain was captured in a study of blood T cell repertoires in COVID-19. Study summary: Spain, Italy and the United States supplied samples that represented acute and convalescent COVID-19. PBMCs, B-cell-depleted T cells, or T cells provided the cDNA or gDNA that made up the material.

TCRdb keeps only in-frame clones here, not all; method: immunoSEQ multiplex PCR. In the table there are about 50,000 clones, about 87% of which are singletons. The sequenced sample was peripheral blood. This sequence originates from a human donor with active COVID-19. The donor label of this sample is uncertain.

CDR3 nucleotides: TGCGCCAGCAGCCAAGGGACTAGCCGCAATGAGCAGTTCTTC. Translation: CASSQGTSRNEQFF. The genes are TRBV5-1 and TRBJ2-1, with 9 bases aligning to TRBD2. CDR1 and CDR2 from the germline V gene are SGHRS and YFSETQ. CDR3 length equals 14 residues. The junction had 5 bases not matched to a gene; V was cut back by 4 bases and J by 6 bases. The entire variable domain, with the rest obtained from reference TRBV5-1 and TRBJ2-1, is as follows: KAGVTQTPRYLIKTRGQQVTLSCSPISGHRSVSWYQQTPGQGLQFLFEYFSETQRNKGNFPGRFSGRQFSNSRSEMNVSTLELGDSALYLCASSQGTSRNEQFFGPGTRLTVL.